These 31 T cell receptor beta chains share one sample of origin, sequenced in a study of human T cells and chemical hapten exposure. TCRdb re-called the RACE reads through MiXCR, storing one row per CDR3 protein. The table shows 360,000 or so distinct CDR3 sequences, with under 6.5% occurring only once. As for time point: patch test 2, 6 weeks after DPC sensitization. Treatment described: therapeutic diphenylcyclopropenone sensitization with weekly scalp DPC. The input for sequencing was whole blood, taken in connection with sensitization to the hapten diphenylcyclopropenone (DPC). The receptor source for this set is a woman in her late teens or twenties with alopecia areata. Some clones in this sample may be carry-over from other donors' samples.

A few counts support this clonotype. The V and J genes are TRBV6-5 and TRBJ1-3, with 9 positions matching TRBD1. J gave up 4 bases and V 5 bases, and 6 bases lay outside the gene matches. The germline gives CDR1 MNHEY, CDR2 SVGAGI. The length of the CDR3 is 15 residues. CDR3 nucleotide sequence: TGTGCCAGCAGTCGGACAGGGGTTTCCGGAAACACCATATATTTT. Amino acids: CASSRTGVSGNTIYF.

This clonotype was detected many times. This chain connects TRBV7-2 to TRBJ1-2; possibly TRBD1 for D (5 bases). The CDR3 runs 15 residues. Germline lookup yields CDR1 SGHTA and CDR2 FQGNSA. Trimming stripped 5 bases from V and 1 base from J, with 14 bases between. This CDR3 is CASSLLSGLNYGYTF. CDR3 bases: TGTGCCAGCAGCCTACTCTCAGGGCTTAACTATGGCTACACCTTC.

This clonotype occurred many times. V usage is TRBV11-2 and J usage is TRBJ2-7; 9 bases match TRBD1. With 5 bases clipped from V and 2 bases from J, the junction kept 4 bases outside the gene matches. Germline V gene lookup returns CDR1 SGHAT and CDR2 FQNNGV. This CDR3 has 14 amino acids. CDR3 nucleotide sequence: TGTGCCAGCAGCATCGGACAGGGGACCTACGAGCAGTACTTC. Protein sequence: CASSIGQGTYEQYF.

This chain joins TRBV11-2 and TRBJ1-6; perhaps TRBD1 as D (6 bases). Germline V gene sequence: CDR1 SGHAT, CDR2 FQNNGV. The CDR3 sequence is 16 residues long. The germline V and J ends were trimmed by 3 bases and 0 bases, with 9 bases remaining between them. The CDR3 bases are TGTGCCAGCAGCTTTCAGGGGAGCTCCTATAATTCACCCCTCCACTTT. Its translation: CASSFQGSSYNSPLHF.

This clonotype appeared many times. The V gene is TRBV6-2 or TRBV6-3, the J gene TRBJ1-5; D remains ambiguous. This CDR3 has 14 amino acids. Germline-derived CDR1 and CDR2 are MNHEY and SVGEGT. The V gene lost 5 bases and the J gene lost 3 bases, with 11 bases spanning the gap. The CDR3 loop reads CASSTDGPNQPQHF. In nucleotides, the CDR3 is TGTGCCAGCAGTACGGACGGTCCCAATCAGCCCCAGCATTTT.

This clonotype came up a few times. The rearrangement uses TRBV20-1 and TRBJ1-5; D unresolved. Trimming pared 0 bases from V and 6 bases from J, leaving 6 bases between. Germline V gene lookup returns CDR1 DFQATT and CDR2 SNEGSKA (reference sequence). The CDR3 is 12 residues long. CDR3 protein: CSARDIGQPQHF. CDR3 in DNA: TGCAGTGCTAGAGATATAGGTCAGCCCCAGCATTTT.

This clonotype was observed at least ten times. This chain links TRBV4-3 with TRBJ2-7; the match to TRBD1 covers 7 bases. The V gene's germline CDR1 is LGHNA and CDR2 YSLEER. There are 17 residues in the CDR3. The ends lost 1 base at V and 4 bases at J; junction bases unmatched: 13. The CDR3 DNA is TGCGCCAGCAGCCAAGCCGTGGGGCGCAGGGGGACGTACGAGCAGTACTTC. Its translation: CASSQAVGRRGTYEQYF.

This clonotype was counted at least ten times. The genes are TRBV6-5 and TRBJ1-1; D gene uncertain. Germline CDR1 is MNHEY and CDR2 is SVGAGI. V was shortened by 5 bases and J by 3 bases, with 13 bases between the two germline ends. This CDR3 is 14 amino acids long. The CDR3 region has the DNA TGTGCCAGCAGTAGCCCTGGCGGGGACACTGAAGCTTTCTTT. Amino acids: CASSSPGGDTEAFF.

V gene TRBV7-3 combines with J gene TRBJ2-2, with 8 bases that match TRBD1. With V trimmed by 6 bases and J by 4 bases, 4 bases remained unmatched. In germline, CDR1 is SGHTA, CDR2 FQGTGA. This CDR3 has 14 residues. The CDR3 spells CASRLDRVTGELFF. The CDR3 DNA follows: TGTGCCAGCAGATTGGACAGGGTCACCGGGGAGCTGTTTTTT.

In DNA, the CDR3 is TGTGCCAGCAAGGGACTAGCGGGAGGCAATGAGCAGTTCTTC. This gives the protein CASKGLAGGNEQFF. V usage is TRBV27 and J usage is TRBJ2-1; 15 nucleotides line up with TRBD2. Germline assignment: CDR1 MNHEY and CDR2 SMNVEV (reference sequence). This CDR3 is 14 amino acids long. Trimming took 7 bases from V and 6 from J; bases not matched to a gene: 1.

Only a few counts were recorded for this clonotype. The CDR3 sequence: CSVDLAGGYNEQFF. CDR3 in DNA: TGCAGCGTTGATCTAGCGGGGGGTTACAATGAGCAGTTCTTC. The chain uses TRBV29-1 and TRBJ2-1; 11 positions match TRBD2. V trimming: 3 bases; J trimming: 4 bases; junction bases outside the gene matches: 2. Germline assignment: CDR1 SQVTM and CDR2 ANQGSEA. The CDR3 spans 14 residues.

The chain has TRBV28 and TRBJ2-4; 8 bases align to TRBD1. The junction had 11 bases not matched to a gene; V was cut back by 2 bases and J by 2 bases. The CDR3 loop spans 18 amino acids. From germline, CDR1 is MDHEN and CDR2 SYDVKM. CDR3 sequence reads: CASSLLYLRQGPKNIQYF. The CDR3 nucleotides are TGTGCCAGCAGTTTACTCTACCTTCGACAGGGGCCCAAAAACATTCAGTACTTC.

The table lists this clonotype with many counts. This chain joins TRBV18 and TRBJ1-1; the D gene is possibly TRBD1 (6 bases). Germline lookup yields CDR1 KGHSH and CDR2 LQKENI. V was trimmed by 3 bases and J by 3 bases, leaving 17 bases between them. The CDR3 totals 16 residues. As DNA, the CDR3 is TGTGCCAGCTCACCTGTTGCGGGGGGCGCGGACACTGAAGCTTTCTTT. Translated: CASSPVAGGADTEAFF.

This clonotype appeared many times. The chain has TRBV29-1 and TRBJ1-4; the D gene is possibly TRBD1 (5 bases). This CDR3 comprises 13 residues. The ends were cut back, 4 bases at V and 1 base at J, with 7 bases in the middle. In germline, CDR1 is SQVTM, CDR2 ANQGSEA. CDR3 region: CSVARGTNEKLFF. CDR3 in DNA: TGCAGCGTTGCGAGGGGAACTAATGAAAAACTGTTTTTT.

The CDR3 reads CASSPESTGPYTQYF. As DNA, the CDR3 is TGTGCCAGCTCACCAGAATCGACAGGACCCTATACGCAGTATTTT. This chain links TRBV18 with TRBJ2-3; perhaps TRBD1 as D (6 bases). The V and J ends lost 2 bases and 7 bases respectively, with 16 bases between them. CDR1 KGHSH and CDR2 LQKENI come from the germline V gene. This CDR3 comprises 15 residues.

This clonotype was counted only a few times. The chain combines TRBV9 with TRBJ1-5, with TRBD1 matching 10 bases. Per germline, CDR1 SGDLS and CDR2 YYNGEE. After removal of 3 bases from V and 6 bases from J, the junction contained 3 bases not matched to a gene. This CDR3 is built from 14 residues. In DNA form, the CDR3 reads TGTGCCAGCAGCGGGGGACAGGGGCCTCAGCCCCAGCATTTT. Amino acids: CASSGGQGPQPQHF.

About this clonotype: Germline and junction disagree at one end, which may indicate a read error. V and J are TRBV7-8 and TRBJ1-1, with a weak D call TRBD1 (6 bases). Germline V gene data show CDR1 as SGHVS and CDR2 as FQNEAQ. There are 14 residues in the CDR3. As DNA, the CDR3 is TGTGCCGGCAGCCTCCTCGACAGGCCGGCTGAAGCTTTCTTT. It specifies CAGSLLDRPAEAFF.

This clonotype was observed a handful of times. The CDR3 spells CASSERLLAEVNEQFF. CDR3 nucleotide sequence: TGTGCCAGCAGTGAAAGACTACTAGCAGAGGTCAATGAGCAGTTCTTC. This sequence joins TRBV25-1 and TRBJ2-1; tentatively, D is TRBD2 (6 bases). Looked up from germline, CDR1 is MGHDK and CDR2 is SYGVNS. The CDR3 is 16 residues long. V lost 2 bases, J lost 6 bases, and 17 bases lay in between.

For this clonotype: The junction departs from germline at one end; a sequencing error may be responsible. This chain links TRBV12-3 or TRBV12-4 with TRBJ2-2; D is perhaps TRBD1 (6 bases). The length of the CDR3 is 14 residues. CDR3 amino acids: CASRRGANTGELVF. CDR3 DNA: TGTGCCAGTCGCAGGGGAGCGAACACCGGGGAGCTGGTTTTT.

There are many counts of this clonotype. This chain uses TRBV12-3 or TRBV12-4 with TRBJ1-1; D not certain. V shed 7 bases and J shed 0 bases, with 9 bases lying between them. The CDR3 sequence is 13 residues long. CDR3 DNA sequence: TGTGCCAGCACCCTCGAACTGAACACTGAAGCTTTCTTT. Translated, it gives CASTLELNTEAFF.

Ten or more counts support this clonotype. J is TRBJ2-7 and V is TRBV11-2, with a possible D match to TRBD1 (5 bases). Per the germline V gene, CDR1 is SGHAT and CDR2 is FQNNGV. This CDR3 is built from 13 residues. Trimming shortened V by 1 base and J by 5 bases, and 9 bases separated the two germline ends. The CDR3 is CASSLGRADEQYF. DNA for the CDR3: TGTGCCAGCAGCTTAGGCAGGGCCGACGAGCAGTACTTC.

This clonotype was seen many times. The gene calls are TRBV2 and TRBJ1-5; D is perhaps TRBD1 (5 bases). Trimming pared 4 bases from V and 5 bases from J, leaving 9 bases between. The germline gives CDR1 SNHLY, CDR2 FYNNEI. The CDR3 length is 13 residues. This CDR3 is CASSAGPDQPQHF. CDR3 nucleotides: TGTGCCAGCAGTGCAGGGCCCGATCAGCCCCAGCATTTT. Full variable domain (remainder filled in from reference TRBV2 and TRBJ1-5): EPEVTQTPSHQVTQMGQEVILRCVPISNHLYFYWYRQILGQKVEFLVSFYNNEISEKSEIFDDQFSVERPDGSNFTLKIRSTKLEDSAMYFCASSAGPDQPQHFGDGTRLSIL.

This clonotype appeared a few times. The chain carries TRBV6-2 or TRBV6-3 and TRBJ1-5; 7 nucleotides align to TRBD1. The germline gives CDR1 MNHEY, CDR2 SVGEGT. The CDR3 has 14 amino acids. The junction had 5 bases not matched to a gene; V was cut back by 8 bases and J by 1 base. CDR3 DNA sequence: TGTGCCAGCGTCCAAGGGGGCAGCAATCAGCCCCAGCATTTT. It translates to CASVQGGSNQPQHF.

The V and J genes are TRBV3-1 and TRBJ1-2; a possible D gene is TRBD1 (6 bases). V dropped 2 bases and J dropped 5 bases, with 15 bases sitting between them. The CDR3 loop spans 15 amino acids. Germline V gene sequence: CDR1 LGHDT, CDR2 YNNKEL (reference sequence). As DNA, the CDR3 is TGTGCCAGCAGCCAAAACAAAGGGGGGACTTATGGCTACACCTTC. Its translation: CASSQNKGGTYGYTF.

V usage is TRBV12-3 or TRBV12-4 and J usage is TRBJ2-3, with D possibly being TRBD1 (5 bases). The germline V and J ends were trimmed by 6 bases and 1 base, with 5 bases remaining between them. CDR3 length: 12 amino acids. The DNA for the CDR3 is TGTGCCAGCAGGGGGCGCACAGATACGCAGTATTTT. Protein product: CASRGRTDTQYF.

This clonotype occurred many times. The gene calls are TRBV6-1 and TRBJ1-4; maybe TRBD1 (6 bases). This CDR3 has 16 residues. Trimming stripped 7 bases from V and 0 bases from J, with 15 bases between. Germline CDR1 and CDR2: MNHNS and SASEGT. The CDR3 nucleotides are TGTGCCAGCACGACAGGTGCTACCCCAACTAATGAAAAACTGTTTTTT. This gives the protein CASTTGATPTNEKLFF.

The chain recombines TRBV4-3 with TRBJ2-2; 7 bases agree with TRBD1. The CDR3 spans 19 residues. The germline gives CDR1 LGHNA, CDR2 YSLEER. The V gene end was trimmed by 3 bases and the J gene end by 0 bases; junction bases not matched to a gene: 13. The CDR3 sequence is CASSQDPPTGNANTGELFF. The CDR3 DNA follows: TGCGCCAGCAGCCAGGATCCCCCGACAGGGAACGCGAACACCGGGGAGCTGTTTTTT.

The V and J genes are TRBV9 and TRBJ2-3; D unresolved. The V and J ends lost 2 bases and 1 base respectively, with 17 bases between them. Per germline, CDR1 SGDLS and CDR2 YYNGEE. The CDR3 has 17 amino acids. CDR3 loop: CASSVLASSTGTDTQYF. CDR3 DNA sequence: TGTGCCAGCAGCGTTTTGGCTTCATCGACTGGCACAGATACGCAGTATTTT.

This clonotype was seen at least ten times. J is TRBJ1-6 and V is TRBV7-2; no clear D gene. The CDR3 runs 15 residues. The germline V gene has CDR1 SGHTA and CDR2 FQGNSA. V lost 0 bases and J lost 2, with 5 bases in between. CDR3 protein: CASSLAGPYNSPLHF. The CDR3 DNA is TGTGCCAGCAGCTTAGCAGGGCCCTATAATTCACCCCTCCACTTT. The whole variable domain, remainder taken from reference TRBV7-2 and TRBJ1-6, is GAGVSQSPSNKVTEKGKDVELRCDPISGHTALYWYRQSLGQGLEFLIYFQGNSAPDKSGLPSDRFSAERTGGSVSTLTIQRTQQEDSAVYLCASSLAGPYNSPLHFGNGTRLTVT.

The gene calls are TRBV7-2 and TRBJ2-5, with a weak D call TRBD2 (6 bases). V shed 5 bases and J shed 1 base, with 14 bases lying between them. The CDR3 is 15 residues long. Germline loops: CDR1 SGHTA, CDR2 FQGNSA. The CDR3 sequence is CASSPGERAQETQYF. DNA of the CDR3: TGTGCCAGCAGCCCCGGGGAGCGGGCCCAAGAGACCCAGTACTTC.

This clonotype turned up a few times. The rearrangement uses TRBV4-3 and TRBJ2-4; 7 bases map to TRBD1. This CDR3 is built from 19 residues. After removal of 2 bases from V and 0 bases from J, the junction contained 13 bases not matched to a gene. Germline CDR1 LGHNA, CDR2 YSLEER. The CDR3 DNA is TGCGCCAGCAGCCAATCCCCTTACAGGGGTGAAAGAGCCAAAAACATTCAGTACTTC. Translated, it gives CASSQSPYRGERAKNIQYF.